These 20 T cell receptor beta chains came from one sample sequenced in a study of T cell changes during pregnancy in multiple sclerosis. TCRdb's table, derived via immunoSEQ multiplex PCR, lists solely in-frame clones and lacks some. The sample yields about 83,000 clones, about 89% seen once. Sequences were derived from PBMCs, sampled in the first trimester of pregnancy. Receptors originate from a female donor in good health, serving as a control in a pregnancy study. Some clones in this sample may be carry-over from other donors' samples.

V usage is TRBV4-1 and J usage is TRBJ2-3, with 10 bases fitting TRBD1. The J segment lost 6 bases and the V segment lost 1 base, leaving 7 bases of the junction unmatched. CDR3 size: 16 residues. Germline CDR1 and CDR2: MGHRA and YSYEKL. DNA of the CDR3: TGCGCCAGCAGCCAAGTCGGGACAGGGGTGAAGGATACGCAGTATTTT. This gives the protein CASSQVGTGVKDTQYF.

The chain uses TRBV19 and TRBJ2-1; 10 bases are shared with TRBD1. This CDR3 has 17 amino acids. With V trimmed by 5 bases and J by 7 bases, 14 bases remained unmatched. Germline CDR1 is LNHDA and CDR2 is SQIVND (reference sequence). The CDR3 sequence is CASSRTGGTLDRNEQFF. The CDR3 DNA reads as TGTGCCAGTAGTCGGACAGGGGGGACACTAGATCGAAATGAGCAGTTCTTC.

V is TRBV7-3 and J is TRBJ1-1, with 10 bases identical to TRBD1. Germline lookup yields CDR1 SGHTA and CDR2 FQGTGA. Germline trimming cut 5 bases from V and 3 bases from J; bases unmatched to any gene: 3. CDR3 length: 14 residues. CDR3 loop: CASSPGTGDTEAFF. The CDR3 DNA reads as TGTGCCAGCAGCCCGGGGACAGGGGACACTGAAGCTTTCTTT.

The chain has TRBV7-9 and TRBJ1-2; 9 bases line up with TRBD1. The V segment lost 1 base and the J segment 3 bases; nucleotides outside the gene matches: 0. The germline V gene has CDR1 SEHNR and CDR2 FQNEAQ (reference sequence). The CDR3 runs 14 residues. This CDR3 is CASSLGTGDYGYTF. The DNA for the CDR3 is TGTGCCAGCAGCTTAGGGACAGGGGACTATGGCTACACCTTC.

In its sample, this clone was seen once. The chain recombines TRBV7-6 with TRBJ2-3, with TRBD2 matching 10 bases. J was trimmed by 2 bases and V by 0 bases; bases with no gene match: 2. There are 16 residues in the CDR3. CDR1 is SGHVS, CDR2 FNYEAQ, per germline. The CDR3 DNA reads TGTGCCAGCAGCTTAGCTAGCGGGGGGCCCACAGATACGCAGTATTTT. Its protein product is CASSLASGGPTDTQYF.

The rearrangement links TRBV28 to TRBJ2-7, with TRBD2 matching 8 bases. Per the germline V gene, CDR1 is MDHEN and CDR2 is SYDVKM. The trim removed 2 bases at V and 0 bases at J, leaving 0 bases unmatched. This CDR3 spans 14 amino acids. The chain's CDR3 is CASSLSGSSYEQYF. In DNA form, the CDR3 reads TGTGCCAGCAGTTTAAGCGGGAGCTCCTACGAGCAGTACTTC.

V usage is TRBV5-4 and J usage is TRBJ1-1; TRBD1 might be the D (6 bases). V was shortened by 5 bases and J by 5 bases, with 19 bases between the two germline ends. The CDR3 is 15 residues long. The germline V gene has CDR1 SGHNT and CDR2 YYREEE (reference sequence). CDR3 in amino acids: CASRHATGGGTEAFF. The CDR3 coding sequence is TGTGCCAGCAGACACGCTACGGGGGGCGGAACTGAAGCTTTCTTT.

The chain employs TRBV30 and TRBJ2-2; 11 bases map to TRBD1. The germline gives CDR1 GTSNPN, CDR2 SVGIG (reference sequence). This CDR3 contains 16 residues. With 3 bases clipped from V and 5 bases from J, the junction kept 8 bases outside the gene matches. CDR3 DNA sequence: TGTGCCTGGAGCAAAGATCGGGACAGGGGGACCGGGGAGCTGTTTTTT. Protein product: CAWSKDRDRGTGELFF.

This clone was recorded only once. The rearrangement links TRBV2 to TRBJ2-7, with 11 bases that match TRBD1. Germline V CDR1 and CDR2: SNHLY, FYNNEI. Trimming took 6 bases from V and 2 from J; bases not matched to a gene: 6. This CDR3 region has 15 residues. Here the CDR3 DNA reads TGTGCCAGCAGAGCCGGGACAGGGGGTACCTACGAGCAGTACTTC. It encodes CASRAGTGGTYEQYF.

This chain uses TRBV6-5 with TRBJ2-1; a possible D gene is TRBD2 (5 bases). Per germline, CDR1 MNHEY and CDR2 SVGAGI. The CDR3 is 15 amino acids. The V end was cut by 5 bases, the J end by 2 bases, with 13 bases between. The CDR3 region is CASSTRRVTYNEQFF. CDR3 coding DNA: TGTGCCAGCAGTACGAGGCGGGTTACCTACAATGAGCAGTTCTTC.

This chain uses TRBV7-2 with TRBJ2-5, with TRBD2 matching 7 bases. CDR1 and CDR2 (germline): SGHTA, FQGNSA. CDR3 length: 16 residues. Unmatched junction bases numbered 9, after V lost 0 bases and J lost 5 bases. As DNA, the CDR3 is TGTGCCAGCAGCTTAGCGTGGGGCGGGAGTGTCGAGACCCAGTACTTC. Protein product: CASSLAWGGSVETQYF.

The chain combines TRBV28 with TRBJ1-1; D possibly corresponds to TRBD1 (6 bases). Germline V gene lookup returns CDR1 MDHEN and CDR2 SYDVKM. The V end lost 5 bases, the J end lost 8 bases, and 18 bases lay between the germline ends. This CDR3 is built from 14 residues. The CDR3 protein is CASSRPAGAAEAFF. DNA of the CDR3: TGTGCCAGCAGTCGACCGGCAGGGGCCGCCGAAGCTTTCTTT.

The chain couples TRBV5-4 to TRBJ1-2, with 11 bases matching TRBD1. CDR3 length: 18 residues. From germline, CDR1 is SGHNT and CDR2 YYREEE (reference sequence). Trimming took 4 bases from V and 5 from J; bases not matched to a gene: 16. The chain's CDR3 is CASSQRDRGTLVWYGYTF. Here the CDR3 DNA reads TGTGCCAGCAGCCAGCGGGACAGGGGGACGTTAGTATGGTATGGCTACACCTTC.

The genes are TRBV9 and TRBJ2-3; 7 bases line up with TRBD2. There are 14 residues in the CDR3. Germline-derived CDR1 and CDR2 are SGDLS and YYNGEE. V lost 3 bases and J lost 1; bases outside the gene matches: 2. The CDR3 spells CASSGTSGTDTQYF. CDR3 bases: TGTGCCAGCAGCGGCACTAGCGGCACAGATACGCAGTATTTT.

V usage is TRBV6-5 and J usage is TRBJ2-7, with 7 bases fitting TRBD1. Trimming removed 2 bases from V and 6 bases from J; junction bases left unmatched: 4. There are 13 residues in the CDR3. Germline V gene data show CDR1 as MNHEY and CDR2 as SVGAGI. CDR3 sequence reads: CASSYKTGTEQYF. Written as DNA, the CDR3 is TGTGCCAGCAGTTACAAGACAGGGACCGAGCAGTACTTC.

CDR3 sequence: CASSAGGGEAFF. Written as DNA, the CDR3 is TGTGCCAGCAGTGCCGGGGGGGGTGAAGCTTTCTTT. The chain recombines TRBV27 with TRBJ1-1, with D possibly being TRBD1 (5 bases). V lost 5 bases and J lost 7, with 11 bases in between. Germline CDR1 MNHEY, CDR2 SMNVEV (reference sequence). There are 12 residues in the CDR3.

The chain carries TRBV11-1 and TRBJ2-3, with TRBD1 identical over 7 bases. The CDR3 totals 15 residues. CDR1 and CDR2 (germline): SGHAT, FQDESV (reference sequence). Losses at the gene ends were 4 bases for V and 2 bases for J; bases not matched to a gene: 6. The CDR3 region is CASSSREGATDTQYF. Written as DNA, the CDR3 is TGTGCCAGCAGCTCCCGTGAGGGGGCCACAGATACGCAGTATTTT.

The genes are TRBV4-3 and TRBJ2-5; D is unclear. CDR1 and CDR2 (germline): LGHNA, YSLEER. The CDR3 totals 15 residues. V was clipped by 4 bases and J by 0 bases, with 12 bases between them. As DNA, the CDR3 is TGCGCCAGCAGCCTCCAGGCGCAGTACCAAGAGACCCAGTACTTC. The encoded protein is CASSLQAQYQETQYF.

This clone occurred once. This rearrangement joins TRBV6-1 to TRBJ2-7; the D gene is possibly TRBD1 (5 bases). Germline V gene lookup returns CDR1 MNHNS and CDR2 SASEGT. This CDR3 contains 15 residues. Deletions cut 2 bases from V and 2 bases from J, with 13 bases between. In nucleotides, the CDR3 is TGTGCCAGCAGTGAAAGATGGGGCAGTCCCTACGAGCAGTACTTC. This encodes CASSERWGSPYEQYF.

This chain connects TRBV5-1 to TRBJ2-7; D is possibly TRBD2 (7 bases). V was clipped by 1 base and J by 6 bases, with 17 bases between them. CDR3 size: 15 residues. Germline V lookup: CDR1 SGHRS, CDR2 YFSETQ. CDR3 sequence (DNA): TGCGCCAGCAGCTTGTCCCCTCCAGGGGAGGGCGAGCAGTACTTC. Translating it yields CASSLSPPGEGEQYF.